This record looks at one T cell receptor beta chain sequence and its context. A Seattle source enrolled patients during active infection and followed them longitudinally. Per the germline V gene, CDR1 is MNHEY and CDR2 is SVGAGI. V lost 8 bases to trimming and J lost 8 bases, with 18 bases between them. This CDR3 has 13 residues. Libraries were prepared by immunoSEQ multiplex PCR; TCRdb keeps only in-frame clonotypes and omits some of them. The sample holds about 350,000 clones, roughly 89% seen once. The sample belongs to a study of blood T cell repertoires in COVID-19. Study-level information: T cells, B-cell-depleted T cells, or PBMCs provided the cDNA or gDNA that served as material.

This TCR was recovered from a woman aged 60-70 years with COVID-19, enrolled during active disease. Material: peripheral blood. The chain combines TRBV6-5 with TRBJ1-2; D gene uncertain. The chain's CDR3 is CASQPGHSGGYTF. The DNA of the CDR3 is TGTGCCAGCCAACCAGGCCACAGCGGGGGCTACACCTTC.